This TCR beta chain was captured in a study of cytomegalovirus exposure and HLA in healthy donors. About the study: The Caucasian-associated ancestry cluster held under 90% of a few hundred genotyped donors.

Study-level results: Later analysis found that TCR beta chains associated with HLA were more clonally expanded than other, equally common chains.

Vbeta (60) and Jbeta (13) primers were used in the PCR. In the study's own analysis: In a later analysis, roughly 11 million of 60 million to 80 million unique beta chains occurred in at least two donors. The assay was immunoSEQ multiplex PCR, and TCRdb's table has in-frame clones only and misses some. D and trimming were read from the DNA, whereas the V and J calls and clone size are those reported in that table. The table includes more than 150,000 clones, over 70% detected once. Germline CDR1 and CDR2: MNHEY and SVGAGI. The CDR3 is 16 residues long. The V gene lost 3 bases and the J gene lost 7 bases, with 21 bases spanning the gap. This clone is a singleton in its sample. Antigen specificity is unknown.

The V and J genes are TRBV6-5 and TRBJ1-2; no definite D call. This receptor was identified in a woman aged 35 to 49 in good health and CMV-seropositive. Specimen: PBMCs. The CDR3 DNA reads TGTGCCAGCAGTTATCGTCAGGTGGTAGGTCAAGCTGGCTACACCTTC. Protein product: CASSYRQVVGQAGYTF.